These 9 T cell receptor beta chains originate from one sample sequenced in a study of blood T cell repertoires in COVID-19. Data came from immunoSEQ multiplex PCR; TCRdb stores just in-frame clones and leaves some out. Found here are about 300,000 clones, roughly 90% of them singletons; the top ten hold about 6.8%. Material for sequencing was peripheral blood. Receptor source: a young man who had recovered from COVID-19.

CDR3: CASSLGQQETQYF. CDR3 nucleotides: TGTGCCAGCAGCTTAGGACAGCAAGAGACCCAGTACTTC. The J gene is TRBJ2-5, the V gene TRBV11-1; tentative D call: TRBD1 (5 bases). Germline-derived CDR1 and CDR2 are SGHAT and FQDESV (reference sequence). This CDR3 has 13 amino acids. Trimming removed 1 base from V and 2 bases from J, with 5 bases in between.

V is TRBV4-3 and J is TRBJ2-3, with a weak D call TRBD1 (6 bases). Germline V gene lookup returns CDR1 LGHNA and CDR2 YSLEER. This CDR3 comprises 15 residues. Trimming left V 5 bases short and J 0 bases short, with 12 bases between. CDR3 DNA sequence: TGCGCCAGCAGCTACGGACAGTCTAGCACAGATACGCAGTATTTT. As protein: CASSYGQSSTDTQYF.

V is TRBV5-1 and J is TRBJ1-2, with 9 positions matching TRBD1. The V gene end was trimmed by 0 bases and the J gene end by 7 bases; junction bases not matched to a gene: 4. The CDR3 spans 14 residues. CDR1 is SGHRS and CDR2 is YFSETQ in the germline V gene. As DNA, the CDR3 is TGCGCCAGCAGCTTGGGAGGACAGGGGTCTGGCTACACCTTC. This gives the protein CASSLGGQGSGYTF.

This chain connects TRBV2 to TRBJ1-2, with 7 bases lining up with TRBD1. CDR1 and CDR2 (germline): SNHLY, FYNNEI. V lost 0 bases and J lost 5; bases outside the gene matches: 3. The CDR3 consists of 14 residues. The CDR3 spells CASSEAQGGYGYTF. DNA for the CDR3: TGTGCCAGCAGTGAAGCGCAGGGGGGTTATGGCTACACCTTC.

Here the CDR3 reads CASSIPFGGSGANVLTF. The CDR3 bases are TGTGCCAGCAGCATCCCCTTCGGGGGATCTGGGGCCAACGTCCTGACTTTC. The chain uses TRBV9 and TRBJ2-6; D perhaps matches TRBD2 (6 bases). Germline assignment: CDR1 SGDLS and CDR2 YYNGEE. V lost 4 bases, J lost 1 base, and 15 bases lay in between. The CDR3 sequence is 17 residues long.

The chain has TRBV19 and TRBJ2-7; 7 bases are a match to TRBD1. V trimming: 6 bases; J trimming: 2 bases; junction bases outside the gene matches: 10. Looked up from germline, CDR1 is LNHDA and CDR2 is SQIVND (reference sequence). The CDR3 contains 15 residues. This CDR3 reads CASRPRAGGAYEQYF. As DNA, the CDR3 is TGTGCCAGTAGGCCGCGGGCAGGGGGAGCCTACGAGCAGTACTTC.

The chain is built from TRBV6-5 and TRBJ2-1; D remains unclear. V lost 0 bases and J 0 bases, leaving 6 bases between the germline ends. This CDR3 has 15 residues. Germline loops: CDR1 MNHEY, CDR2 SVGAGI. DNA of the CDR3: TGTGCCAGCAGTTACTCGAGGTACTCCTACAATGAGCAGTTCTTC. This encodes CASSYSRYSYNEQFF.

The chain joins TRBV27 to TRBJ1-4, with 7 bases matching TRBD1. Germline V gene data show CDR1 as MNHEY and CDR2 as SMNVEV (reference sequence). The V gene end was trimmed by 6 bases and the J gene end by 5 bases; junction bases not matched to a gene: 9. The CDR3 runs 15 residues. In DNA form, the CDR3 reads TGTGCCAGCAGGCCAGGACAGGCGATAAATGAAAAACTGTTTTTT. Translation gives CASRPGQAINEKLFF.

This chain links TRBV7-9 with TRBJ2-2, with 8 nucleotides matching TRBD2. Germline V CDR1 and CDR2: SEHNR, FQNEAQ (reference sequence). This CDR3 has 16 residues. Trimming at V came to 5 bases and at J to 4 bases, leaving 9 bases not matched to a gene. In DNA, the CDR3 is TGTGCCAGCAGCACCGGGAGGGGCGGGGGCACCGGGGAGCTGTTTTTT. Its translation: CASSTGRGGGTGELFF.